This is a list of T cell receptor beta chains from one sample in a study of blood T cells in healthy people across ages. TCRdb re-called the 5' RACE reads with MiXCR, one entry per CDR3 protein. The sample has about 640,000 distinct CDR3 sequences, roughly 53% seen once. The source material was blood. Every receptor here comes from a man between 60 and 70 years old in good health. Both conserved end residues are part of each CDR3. A D gene is named only where the DNA matches it firmly. Clone size is shown for a subset of rows, as once, few, many or a class of expanded clone.

d_call	clone_size	v_call	j_call	cdr3_aa	cdr3_nt
TRBD2	NA	TRBV15	TRBJ2-5	CATSRDGTSGTETQYF	TGTGCCACCAGCAGAGATGGTACTAGCGGGACGGAGACCCAGTACTTC
NA	few	TRBV18	TRBJ2-7	CASSPQPTSEQYF	TGTGCCAGCTCACCACAGCCGACTAGCGAGCAGTACTTC
TRBD2	NA	TRBV5-1	TRBJ2-5	CASSVLAGATGETQYF	TGCGCCAGCAGCGTACTAGCGGGGGCTACGGGGGAGACCCAGTACTTC
TRBD1	once	TRBV11-2	TRBJ2-5	CASSQGGGLFETQYF	TGTGCCAGCAGCCAAGGGGGCGGCTTGTTCGAGACCCAGTACTTC
NA	once	TRBV10-3	TRBJ1-1	CAISEGATLNTEAFF	TGTGCCATCAGTGAGGGGGCGACCTTGAACACTGAAGCTTTCTTT
NA	few	TRBV5-6	TRBJ2-7	CASRPHLGVTYEQYF	TGTGCCAGCAGGCCCCACCTCGGGGTTACCTACGAGCAGTACTTC
NA	once	TRBV7-9	TRBJ2-5	CASSLEAGILPGETQYF	TGTGCCAGCAGCTTGGAGGCGGGGATCCTTCCTGGGGAGACCCAGTACTTC
NA	NA	TRBV4-1	TRBJ2-3	CASSPGQSGPSTDTQYF	TGCGCCAGCAGCCCTGGACAGTCAGGACCTAGCACAGATACGCAGTATTTT
NA	NA	TRBV15	TRBJ2-7	CATSVLGRYEQYF	TGTGCCACCTCGGTTCTCGGAAGATACGAGCAGTACTTC
NA	few	TRBV10-3	TRBJ2-5	CAISVEGSSQETQYF	TGTGCCATCAGTGTAGAAGGGTCCTCCCAAGAGACCCAGTACTTC
TRBD2	NA	TRBV7-2	TRBJ2-3	CASSFSSGGGSDTQYF	TGTGCCAGCAGCTTTTCTAGCGGGGGGGGTTCAGATACGCAGTATTTT
TRBD2	NA	TRBV20-1	TRBJ2-5	CSARDRLAGGRETQYF	TGCAGTGCTAGAGATAGGCTAGCGGGGGGGCGGGAGACCCAGTACTTC
TRBD1	NA	TRBV6-6	TRBJ2-5	CASSQGQDYNEQYF	TGTGCCAGCAGTCAAGGACAGGATTACAATGAGCAGTACTTC
NA	NA	TRBV12-3/TRBV12-4	TRBJ1-2	CASSFEGGYTF	TGTGCCAGCAGTTTCGAGGGGGGCTACACCTTC
NA	many	TRBV21-1	TRBJ2-7	CIRQGSGYEQYF	TGTATCAGACAGGGGTCTGGGTACGAGCAGTACTTC
NA	NA	TRBV7-9	TRBJ2-1	CASSLIGTRGNEQFF	TGTGCCAGCAGCTTAATCGGGACCCGGGGCAATGAGCAGTTCTTC
NA	NA	TRBV29-1	TRBJ2-3	CSVVSGGTDTQYF	TGCAGCGTTGTTAGCGGTGGAACGGATACGCAGTATTTT
NA	NA	TRBV29-1	TRBJ2-5	CSVGGGGLETQYF	TGCAGCGTTGGCGGTGGGGGGCTGGAGACCCAGTACTTC
NA	few	TRBV20-1	TRBJ1-2	CSARETGYGYTF	TGCAGTGCTAGAGAGACAGGTTATGGCTACACCTTC
TRBD2	NA	TRBV11-2	TRBJ2-7	CASSLRLAGGIYEQYF	TGTGCCAGCAGCCTCCGACTAGCGGGGGGCATCTACGAGCAGTACTTC
TRBD2	few	TRBV3-1	TRBJ2-7	CASSQDDSGGEQYF	TGTGCCAGCAGCCAAGATGACTCGGGGGGCGAGCAGTACTTC
TRBD2	few	TRBV7-2	TRBJ2-7	CASSSRTSGGPGAQYF	TGTGCCAGCAGCTCACGGACTAGCGGGGGGCCAGGGGCCCAGTACTTC
NA	NA	TRBV7-9	TRBJ2-5	CASSHGQQETQYF	TGTGCCAGCAGCCATGGACAACAAGAGACCCAGTACTTC
NA	NA	TRBV13	TRBJ1-2	CASSLGRVYYGYTF	TGTGCCAGCAGCTTAGGCAGGGTTTACTATGGCTACACCTTC
NA	NA	TRBV12-3/TRBV12-4	TRBJ1-4	CASSFGGRLEKLFF	TGTGCCAGCAGTTTCGGGGGCCGCTTGGAAAAACTGTTTTTT
NA	NA	TRBV11-2	TRBJ2-5	CASSLGAGRSQETQYF	TGTGCCAGCAGCTTAGGTGCGGGACGGTCCCAAGAGACCCAGTACTTC
TRBD2	few	TRBV20-1	TRBJ2-1	CSATGTSGGRGANEQFF	TGCAGTGCTACAGGGACTAGCGGGGGCCGAGGGGCCAATGAGCAGTTCTTC
NA	once	TRBV9	TRBJ2-3	CASSVGGATTDTQYF	TGTGCCAGCAGCGTAGGGGGGGCCACCACAGATACGCAGTATTTT
TRBD1	NA	TRBV18	TRBJ2-4	CASSSTGQQYF	TGTGCCAGCTCATCGACAGGGCAGCAGTACTTC
TRBD1	NA	TRBV4-1	TRBJ1-5	CASSQGQGGSNQPQHF	TGCGCCAGCAGCCAAGGACAGGGAGGGAGCAATCAGCCCCAGCATTTT
NA	NA	TRBV3-1	TRBJ2-7	CASSQEGTYGQYF	TGTGCCAGCAGCCAAGAGGGAACATACGGGCAGTACTTC
NA	many	TRBV20-1	TRBJ2-5	CSAYTQLIALGETQYF	TGCAGTGCGTATACCCAGCTAATAGCGTTGGGCGAGACCCAGTACTTC
TRBD2	NA	TRBV6-5	TRBJ2-1	CASSSWTRRSNEQFF	TGTGCCAGCAGTTCGTGGACTAGGAGAAGCAATGAGCAGTTCTTC
NA	NA	TRBV6-6	TRBJ1-5	CANNHGVDPSSYQHF	TGTGCCAACAATCACGGGGTGGACCCCTCGTCATACCAGCATTTT
NA	few	TRBV10-3	TRBJ1-2	CAIGTGGYGYTF	TGTGCCATCGGGACGGGCGGCTATGGCTACACCTTC
NA	NA	TRBV2	TRBJ2-3	CASNGQGPGSTDTQYF	TGTGCCAGCAACGGTCAGGGGCCCGGATCCACAGATACGCAGTATTTT
NA	NA	TRBV20-1	TRBJ2-3	CSARVLSTDTQYF	TGCAGTGCTAGAGTCCTTAGCACAGATACGCAGTATTTT
NA	NA	TRBV5-1	TRBJ1-2	CASSRSDRNNYGYTF	TGCGCCAGCAGCAGATCGGACAGAAACAACTATGGCTACACCTTC
NA	NA	TRBV18	TRBJ1-5	CASSPEGDQPQHF	TGTGCCAGCTCACCGGAGGGGGACCAGCCCCAGCATTTT
NA	NA	TRBV21-1	TRBJ2-4	CASSLPGRDVPRDLKNIQYF	TGTGCCAGCAGCCTCCCAGGCCGGGACGTCCCTCGGGATCTCAAAAACATTCAGTACTTC
TRBD2	NA	TRBV4-2	TRBJ2-5	CASSQESGGYGETQYF	TGTGCCAGCAGCCAAGAAAGCGGGGGGTACGGAGAGACCCAGTACTTC
NA	few	TRBV7-9	TRBJ1-2	CASSSGGPYGYTF	TGTGCCAGCAGCTCCGGGGGCCCCTATGGCTACACCTTC
TRBD1	NA	TRBV11-2	TRBJ2-7	CASSSLGDRESCEQYF	TGTGCCAGCAGCTCGTTGGGGGACAGGGAATCCTGCGAGCAGTACTTC
NA	NA	TRBV29-1	TRBJ2-3	CSVETGRAAATDTQYF	TGCAGCGTTGAAACGGGCCGTGCCGCGGCAACAGATACGCAGTATTTT
NA	NA	TRBV6-5	TRBJ2-7	CASSYTDGYEQYF	TGTGCCAGCAGTTACACGGACGGGTACGAGCAGTACTTC
NA	NA	TRBV20-1	TRBJ1-5	CSAPGQPNQPQHF	TGCAGTGCTCCAGGACAGCCCAATCAGCCCCAGCATTTT
NA	NA	TRBV10-3	TRBJ1-2	CAIRSLTYGYTF	TGTGCCATCCGGTCTCTTACCTATGGCTACACCTTC
NA	once	TRBV6-6	TRBJ1-4	CASSYSSGLRGEKLFF	TGTGCCAGCAGCTATAGCTCGGGCCTAAGGGGTGAAAAACTGTTTTTT
NA	NA	TRBV7-8	TRBJ1-5	CASSLASHEAYSNQPQHF	TGTGCCAGCAGCTTAGCGTCTCATGAGGCTTATAGCAATCAGCCCCAGCATTTT